Below, 17 T cell receptor beta chains from the same sample are listed, as sequenced in a study of metastatic and nonmetastatic thyroid tumors. No patient received treatment before thyroid surgery. From the PCR reads, TCRdb re-called clones with MiXCR. Of roughly 6,000 clones in the sample, more than 25% were seen once. The sequenced sample was tumor tissue. The receptors stem from a female donor with papillary thyroid cancer or a benign thyroid nodule (not recorded which). Some clones in this sample may be carry-over from other donors' samples.

The rearrangement joins TRBV12-3 or TRBV12-4 to TRBJ2-5, with D maybe TRBD1 (6 bases). Deletions cut 5 bases from V and 1 base from J, with 11 bases between. This CDR3 is built from 14 residues. The CDR3 protein is CASSPEDSQETQYF. In nucleotides, the CDR3 is TGTGCCAGCAGTCCCGAGGACAGCCAAGAGACCCAGTACTTC.

The chain links TRBV28 to TRBJ1-5; D possibly corresponds to TRBD1 (5 bases). Trimming took 5 bases from V and 5 from J, leaving 13 bases between them. Germline assignment: CDR1 MDHEN and CDR2 SYDVKM. There are 14 residues in the CDR3. The CDR3 protein is CASSLGRSHQPQHF. Written as DNA, the CDR3 is TGTGCCAGCAGTCTGGGACGCAGTCATCAGCCCCAGCATTTT.

The rearrangement uses TRBV4-1 and TRBJ1-2, with D unresolved. Between the trimmed V and J ends, which lost 0 bases and 1 base, there was a span of 9 bases. This CDR3 spans 15 amino acids. From germline, CDR1 is MGHRA and CDR2 YSYEKL. CDR3 residues: CASSQDLRFNYGYTF. The CDR3 nucleotides are TGCGCCAGCAGCCAAGATCTGAGATTTAACTATGGCTACACCTTC.

The chain combines TRBV6-2 or TRBV6-3 with TRBJ1-2; no clear D gene. Germline V gene sequence: CDR1 MNHEY, CDR2 SVGEGT. V shed 4 bases and J shed 1 base, with 4 bases lying between them. The CDR3 loop spans 12 amino acids. CDR3 residues: CASSSYNYGYTF. The CDR3 DNA reads as TGTGCCAGCAGTTCTTATAACTATGGCTACACCTTC.

This clone was seen only a few times. The V call is TRBV7-2, the J call TRBJ2-7, with D tentatively TRBD1 (5 bases). Trimming removed 9 bases at V and 3 bases at J, with 12 bases between. Germline V gene lookup returns CDR1 SGHTA and CDR2 FQGNSA. This CDR3 spans 12 amino acids. CDR3 loop: CASQGRGYEQYF. CDR3 nucleotide sequence: TGTGCCAGTCAGGGCCGAGGCTACGAGCAGTACTTC.

The J gene is TRBJ1-6, the V gene TRBV30; D uncertain. The length of the CDR3 is 11 residues. Germline values: CDR1 GTSNPN, CDR2 SVGIG (reference sequence). Trimming cost V 0 bases and J 8 bases, with 2 bases left between them. The CDR3 nucleotides read TGTGCCTGGAGTGTGGATTCACCCCTCCACTTT. Translation: CAWSVDSPLHF.

Comments on this clone: This sample also contains other DNA sequences that code for the same CDR3. V and J are TRBV19 and TRBJ2-1, with D tentatively TRBD1 (5 bases). The CDR3 sequence is 15 residues long. Germline CDR1 is LNHDA and CDR2 is SQIVND (reference sequence). Deletions cut 4 bases from V and 4 bases from J, with 14 bases between. The CDR3 here is CASSNQGARYNEQFF. The DNA for the CDR3 is TGTGCCAGTAGTAATCAGGGCGCTCGGTACAATGAGCAGTTCTTC.

Remarks on this clone: This CDR3 is missing its conserved last phenylalanine or tryptophan, likely due to a read error. The rearrangement uses TRBV20-1 and TRBJ1-1; D call uncertain. Trimming left V 6 bases short and J 4 bases short, with 21 bases between. CDR3 length: 15 amino acids. Per the germline V gene, CDR1 is DFQATT and CDR2 is SNEGSKA (reference sequence). The CDR3 DNA reads as TGCAGTGCCCCCAGGTTGCGGCTCGGGTGCACTGAAGCTTTCTTA. Protein product: CSAPRLRLGCTEAFL.

The chain joins TRBV6-1 to TRBJ1-1, with D perhaps matching TRBD1 (6 bases). The CDR3 length is 13 residues. Germline V gene sequence: CDR1 MNHNS, CDR2 SASEGT. V was trimmed by 1 base and J by 12 bases, leaving 15 bases between them. The CDR3 is CASSEGQGSLSFF. CDR3 nucleotides: TGTGCCAGCAGTGAAGGGCAGGGGTCGTTGTCTTTCTTT.

In DNA form, the CDR3 reads TGTGCCAGCAGTTTCAACAGCCCGGCGTATTTT. This encodes CASSFNSPAYF. The chain uses TRBV28 and TRBJ2-3; D is unclear. The germline V gene has CDR1 MDHEN and CDR2 SYDVKM. Trimming took off 3 bases at V and 14 bases at J, with 12 bases between the two ends. CDR3 size: 11 residues.

V and J are TRBV5-1 and TRBJ2-1; D gene ambiguous. With 1 base removed from V and 10 bases from J, the gap between germline ends came to 9 bases. This CDR3 is built from 12 residues. Looked up from germline, CDR1 is SGHRS and CDR2 is YFSETQ. CDR3 nucleotide sequence: TGCGCCAGCAGCTTGAGTCGGTTGGAGCAGTTCTTC. It yields the protein CASSLSRLEQFF.

This clone appeared many times. This chain joins TRBV6-1 and TRBJ1-1; D is unresolved. This CDR3 has 12 residues. The V and J ends lost 6 bases and 3 bases respectively, with 8 bases between them. Germline CDR1 is MNHNS and CDR2 is SASEGT. Here the CDR3 DNA reads TGTGCCAGCAGGAGGTCGGACACTGAAGCTTTCTTT. Translating it yields CASRRSDTEAFF.

This clone was seen a handful of times. The chain combines TRBV28 with TRBJ2-7; 7 nucleotides agree with TRBD1. Germline loops: CDR1 MDHEN, CDR2 SYDVKM. After removal of 10 bases from V and 6 bases from J, the junction contained 12 bases not matched to a gene. The CDR3 covers 13 residues. CDR3: CATDRDAVGEQYF. The CDR3 coding sequence is TGTGCCACCGACAGGGACGCTGTTGGCGAGCAGTACTTC.

Sample share makes this clone medium-sized (0.01 to 0.1%). The gene calls are TRBV28 and TRBJ2-2, with 7 bases matching TRBD2. Per the germline V gene, CDR1 is MDHEN and CDR2 is SYDVKM. This CDR3 region has 14 residues. J gave up 9 bases and V 6 bases, and 10 bases lay outside the gene matches. The CDR3 nucleotides read TGTGCCAGCAGCCCCGAGCGGGATTTGCGGGAGCTGTTTTTT. Amino acid sequence: CASSPERDLRELFF.

As concerns this clone: The conserved final phenylalanine or tryptophan is absent from the CDR3, which likely points to a read error. The J gene is TRBJ1-6, the V gene TRBV6-1; 8 nucleotides line up with TRBD1. The CDR3 contains 15 residues. Germline loops: CDR1 MNHNS, CDR2 SASEGT. V gave up 6 bases and J gave up 7 bases; unmatched junction bases: 8. The CDR3 sequence: CASRTDRDLNSPLHL. In DNA form, the CDR3 reads TGTGCCAGCAGGACGGACAGGGATTTGAATTCACCCCTCCACCTT.

This chain joins TRBV7-2 and TRBJ2-7; D call uncertain. V was cut by 1 base and J by 0 bases, with 7 bases left in between. This CDR3 has 14 residues. CDR1 and CDR2 from the germline V gene are SGHTA and FQGNSA. CDR3 DNA: TGTGCCAGCAGCTTAGGGCAGGTCTCCTACGAGCAGTACTTC. Its translation is CASSLGQVSYEQYF.

V usage is TRBV6-1 and J usage is TRBJ1-1, with a tentative D call TRBD1 (5 bases). This CDR3 is 13 amino acids long. Germline CDR1 reads MNHNS; CDR2 reads SASEGT. V was shortened by 6 bases and J by 4 bases, with 12 bases between the two germline ends. Here the CDR3 DNA reads TGTGCCAGCAGCCCCGGGGGGGGCACTGAAGCTTTCTTT. It translates to CASSPGGGTEAFF.